This TCR beta chain is drawn from a study of memory CD4+ T cells and cytomegalovirus serostatus (dated by TCRdb to about 2019). Regarding the complete study: The cohort included roughly 35 healthy adults from Belgium, of whom 9 were CMV seropositive and 24 were CMV seronegative. The study sequenced CD4+ memory TCRbeta repertoires of a Belgian cohort with known cytomegalovirus serostatus to replicate a published TCR-based CMV serostatus classifier.

CDR3 length: 9 amino acids, cysteine to phenylalanine. Left in the record is the CDR3 DNA by itself, 27 bases read in frame from the first base. From a lookup of the germline V gene (reference sequence), CDR1 and CDR2 are DFQATT and SNEGSKA. The Quick-DNA Microprep Kit was used to extract genomic DNA from the sorted cells. TCRbeta DNA was amplified with the immunoSEQ hsTCRbeta kit following the manufacturer's protocol. TCRbeta libraries were sequenced on an Illumina MiSeq instrument. The original methods were these. Following removal of out-of-frame sequences, some 2 million distinct TCRbeta sequences were retained, with an average of about 70,000 per individual. Each individual was scored according to the count of more than 150 previously reported CMV-associated TCRbeta sequences and the total productive distinct TCRbeta count. A beta-binomial model was reimplemented in Python, and scikit-learn random forests with default parameters were trained on US cohort data. Classifier performance on the Belgian cohort was summarized as median AUC with percentile confidence intervals calculated over 10,000 bootstrap iterations. Held by TCRdb, this immuneACCESS table contains in-frame sequences only and omits some clones. Under half of the omission traces to an unresolved V gene where checked; the cause of the rest is unknown. V and J calls and clone size are those listed in that table; D and trimming were worked out from the DNA. The sample has 84,000 or so clones on record, roughly 80% of them singletons. Roughly 0.8% of the sample is held by the ten biggest clonotypes.

Single viable CD3+CD4+CD8-CD45RO+ cells were sorted as memory CD4+ T cells on a FACSAria II. CMV serostatus was determined with a Roche Elecsys assay detecting serum IgG against CMV pp150, pp28, p38 and p52. After thawing, total CD4+ T cells were enriched by positive selection with CD4 magnetic microbeads. Samples originated from another study that specifically interrogated the CD4+ T cell memory repertoire. Following standard operating procedures, peripheral blood mononuclear cells were isolated and cryopreserved, while serum was kept at -80 degrees C. The staining relied on CD3-PerCP (BW264/56), CD4-APC (RPA-T4), CD45RO-PE (UCHT1) and CD8-Pacific Orange (3B5) antibodies, and Sytox blue was used to exclude non-viable cells. In the case of this clone: There is no known antigen for this receptor. Base qualities are not recorded, but no much larger clone differs from it by a single base.

The paper's findings and limits, for the study overall: Of around 160 previously reported CMV-associated TCRbeta sequences, about 72 appeared in the CD4+ memory repertoires, each in one to five individuals. The original-framework classifier achieved a median bootstrapped AUC of almost 0.97 with a 95% CI of 0.76-1.00 on the Belgian cohort. For CMV serostatus prediction, a median bootstrapped AUC of 0.95 was reached with the original framework, and a median bootstrapped AUC of about 0.89 was reached with a US-trained random forest. Only CD4+CD45RO+ memory cells were sequenced, unlike the original study, which covered naive and memory CD4+ and CD8+ populations. The results were read as suggesting that the CMV-associated TCR signature is, for the most part, present in the CD4+ memory repertoire.

This sequence was found in an adult in good health and CMV-seronegative. This chain joins TRBV20-1 to TRBJ2-5; the D gene assignment is ambiguous. Sequencing input: memory CD4+ T cells from blood. The CDR3 is CRVGETQYF. DNA sequence: TGCAGGGTTGGAGAGACCCAGTACTTC.